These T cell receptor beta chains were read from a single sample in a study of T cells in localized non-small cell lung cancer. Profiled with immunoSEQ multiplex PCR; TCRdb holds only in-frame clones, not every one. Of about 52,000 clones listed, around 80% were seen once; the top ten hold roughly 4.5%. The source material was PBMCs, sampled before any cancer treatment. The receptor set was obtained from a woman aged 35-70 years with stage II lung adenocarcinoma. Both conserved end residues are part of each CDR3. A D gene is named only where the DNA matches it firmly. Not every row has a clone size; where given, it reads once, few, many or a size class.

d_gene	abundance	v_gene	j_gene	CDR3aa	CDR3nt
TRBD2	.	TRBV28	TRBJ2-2	CASRFRGGPARTGELFF	TGTGCCAGCAGATTCCGGGGGGGCCCGGCCAGGACCGGGGAGCTGTTTTTT
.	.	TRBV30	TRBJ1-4	CAWSVLKEKLFF	TGTGCCTGGAGTGTTCTCAAAGAAAAACTGTTTTTT
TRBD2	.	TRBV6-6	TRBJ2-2	CASSFLTSGGPGELFF	TGTGCCAGCAGTTTCCTGACTAGCGGGGGCCCCGGAGAGCTGTTTTTT
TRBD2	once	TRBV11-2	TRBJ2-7	CASSLGGGPSYEQYF	TGTGCCAGCAGCCTAGGCGGGGGTCCCTCCTACGAGCAGTACTTC
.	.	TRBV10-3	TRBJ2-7	CAISEGQRAREQYF	TGTGCCATCAGTGAAGGACAGAGGGCAAGGGAGCAGTACTTC
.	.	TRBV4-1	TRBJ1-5	CASSQVRSNQPQHF	TGCGCCAGCAGCCAAGTGAGAAGCAATCAGCCCCAGCATTTT
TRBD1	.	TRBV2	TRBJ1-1	CASSRQGTNTEAFF	TGTGCCAGCAGCCGACAGGGGACGAACACTGAAGCTTTCTTT
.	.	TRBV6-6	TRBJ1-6	CASSSHKDVVTLHF	TGTGCCAGCAGTTCCCACAAGGACGTCGTCACCCTCCACTTT
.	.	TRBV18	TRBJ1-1	CASSPGSTGNTEAFF	TGTGCCAGCTCACCGGGTTCCACGGGGAACACTGAAGCTTTCTTT
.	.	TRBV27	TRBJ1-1	CASSLKGNTEAFF	TGTGCCAGCAGTTTAAAGGGGAACACTGAAGCTTTCTTT
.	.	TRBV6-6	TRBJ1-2	CASVRGTNYGYTF	TGTGCCAGTGTCCGGGGTACTAACTATGGCTACACCTTC
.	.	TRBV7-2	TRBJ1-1	CASSLDHLNTEAFF	TGTGCCAGCAGTCTAGACCATCTGAACACTGAAGCTTTCTTT
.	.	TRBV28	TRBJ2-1	CASSLRGSYNEQFF	TGTGCCAGCAGTCTCAGGGGTTCCTACAATGAGCAGTTCTTC
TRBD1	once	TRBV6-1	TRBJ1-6	CASSVGTGRSPLHF	TGTGCCAGCAGTGTCGGGACAGGGCGTTCACCCCTCCACTTT
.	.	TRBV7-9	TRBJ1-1	CASNSNTEAFF	TGTGCCAGCAACAGCAACACTGAAGCTTTCTTT
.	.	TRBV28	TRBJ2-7	CASSPQGPYEQYF	TGTGCCAGCAGTCCCCAGGGACCGTACGAGCAGTACTTC
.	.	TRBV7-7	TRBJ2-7	CASSPGVGGEQYF	TGTGCTAGCAGCCCCGGGGTGGGGGGCGAGCAGTACTTC
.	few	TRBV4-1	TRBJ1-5	CASSQDGVAPNQPQHF	TGCGCCAGCAGCCAAGATGGAGTAGCCCCGAATCAGCCCCAGCATTTT
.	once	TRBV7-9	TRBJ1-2	CASSLQGSYGYTF	TGTGCCAGCAGCCTACAGGGAAGCTATGGCTACACCTTC
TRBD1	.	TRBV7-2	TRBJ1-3	CASSQETGSGNTIYF	TGTGCCAGCAGCCAGGAGACAGGGTCTGGAAACACCATATATTTT
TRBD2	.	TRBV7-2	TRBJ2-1	CASSRNPRGLRNEQFF	TGTGCCAGCAGCCGAAATCCTAGGGGACTACGCAATGAGCAGTTCTTC
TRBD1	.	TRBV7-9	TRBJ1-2	CASSPPRQGATNYGYTF	TGTGCCAGCAGCCCCCCGCGACAGGGAGCAACGAACTATGGCTACACCTTC
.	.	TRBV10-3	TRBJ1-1	CAIGQPNTEAFF	TGTGCCATAGGACAGCCGAACACTGAAGCTTTCTTT
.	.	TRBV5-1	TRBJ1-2	CASSEDGNYGYTF	TGCGCCAGCAGTGAGGACGGGAACTATGGCTACACCTTC
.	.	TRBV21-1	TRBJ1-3	CASSISWPPGRNTIYF	TGTGCCAGCAGCATCTCCTGGCCCCCGGGGAGAAACACCATATATTTT
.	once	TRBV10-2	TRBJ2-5	CASSEAKGDKETQYF	TGCGCCAGCAGTGAGGCGAAAGGGGATAAAGAGACCCAGTACTTC
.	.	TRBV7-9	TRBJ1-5	CASSWGRSGNQPQHF	TGTGCCAGCAGCTGGGGGAGGTCGGGCAATCAGCCCCAGCATTTT
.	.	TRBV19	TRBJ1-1	CASSTQGGTEAFF	TGTGCCAGTAGTACACAGGGAGGCACTGAAGCTTTCTTT
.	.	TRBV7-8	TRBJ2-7	CASSFGAYEQYF	TGTGCCAGCAGCTTCGGGGCCTACGAGCAGTACTTC